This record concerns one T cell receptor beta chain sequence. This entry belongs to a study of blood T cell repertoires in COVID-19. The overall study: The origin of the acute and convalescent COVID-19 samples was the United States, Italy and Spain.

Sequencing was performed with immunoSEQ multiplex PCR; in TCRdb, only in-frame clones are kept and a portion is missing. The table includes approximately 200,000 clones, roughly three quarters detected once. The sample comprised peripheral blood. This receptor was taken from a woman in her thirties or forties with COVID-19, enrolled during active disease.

CDR3 DNA sequence: TGTGCCAGTATGGGACAGGGATTCGTTGGCTACACCTTC. This codes for CASMGQGFVGYTF. The genes are TRBV19 and TRBJ1-2; 9 bases align to TRBD1. CDR1 and CDR2 from the germline V gene are LNHDA and SQIVND (reference sequence). The CDR3 totals 13 residues. With V trimmed by 7 bases and J by 7 bases, 7 bases remained unmatched.